In this sample, the clone carrying this T cell receptor beta chain turned up once. The antigen remains undetermined. CDR3 length equals 16 residues. Germline lookup yields CDR1 SGHVS and CDR2 FNYEAQ. The ends lost 4 bases at V and 9 bases at J; junction bases unmatched: 13. Assay used: immunoSEQ multiplex PCR; TCRdb lists only in-frame clones, some missing. The sample records 20,000 or so clones, 82% being singletons. The control group consisted of about 22 healthy blood donors, whose median age was approximately 56 years (range about 21-80) and of whom more than 50% were female. This entry comes from a study of somatic mutations in cytotoxic T cells in rheumatoid arthritis. About the research overall: Flow sorting of some V beta antibody-stained T cells reached nearly 100% purity, with V beta1+ cells also TCRB-sequenced. The study's findings and limits: Compared with age-matched healthy controls, rheumatoid arthritis patients did not differ significantly in CD8+ T-cell clonality.

The TCR was taken from a woman aged 45-60 years in good health. The sample was CD8+ T cells sorted from blood. V usage is TRBV7-6 and J usage is TRBJ2-1; TRBD2 aligns across 9 bases. The DNA for the CDR3 is TGTGCCAGCAGCTCCATTAGCGGGAGCCCTTTCGGTGAGCAGTTCTTC. This codes for CASSSISGSPFGEQFF.